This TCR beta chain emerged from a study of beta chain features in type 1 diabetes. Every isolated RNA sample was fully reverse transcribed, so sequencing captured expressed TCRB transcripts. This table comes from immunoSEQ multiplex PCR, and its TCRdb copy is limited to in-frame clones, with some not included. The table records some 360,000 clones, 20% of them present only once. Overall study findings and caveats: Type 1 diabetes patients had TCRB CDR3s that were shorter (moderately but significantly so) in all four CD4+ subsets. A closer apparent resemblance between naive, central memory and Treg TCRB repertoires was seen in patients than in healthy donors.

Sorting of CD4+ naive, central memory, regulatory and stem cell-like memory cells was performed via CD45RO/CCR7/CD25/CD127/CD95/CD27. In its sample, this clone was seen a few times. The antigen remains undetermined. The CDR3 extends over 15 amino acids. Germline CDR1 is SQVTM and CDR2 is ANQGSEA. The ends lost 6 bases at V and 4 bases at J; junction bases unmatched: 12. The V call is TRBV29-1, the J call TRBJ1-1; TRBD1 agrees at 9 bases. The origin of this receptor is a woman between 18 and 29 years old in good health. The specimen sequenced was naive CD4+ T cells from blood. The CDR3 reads CSVSRDRALGTEAFF. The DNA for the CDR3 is TGCAGCGTGTCCCGGGACAGGGCTCTTGGCACTGAAGCTTTCTTT.